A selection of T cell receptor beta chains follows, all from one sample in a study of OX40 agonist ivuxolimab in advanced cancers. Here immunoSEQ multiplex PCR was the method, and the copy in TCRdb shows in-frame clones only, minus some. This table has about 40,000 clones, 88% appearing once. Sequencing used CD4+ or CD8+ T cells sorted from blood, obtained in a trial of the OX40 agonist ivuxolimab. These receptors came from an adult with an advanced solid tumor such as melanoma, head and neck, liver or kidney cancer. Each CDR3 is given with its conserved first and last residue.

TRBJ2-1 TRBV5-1 CASSWGTSGRQGNYNEQFF
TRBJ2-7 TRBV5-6 CASFQGARDEQYF
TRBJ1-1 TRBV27 CASRQFSNTEAFF
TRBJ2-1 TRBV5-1 CASSLGGDNEQFF
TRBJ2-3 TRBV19 CASTPNRLGDTQYF
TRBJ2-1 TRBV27 CASKLAGASEQFF
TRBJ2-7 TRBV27 CASSSGASYEQYF
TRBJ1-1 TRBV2 CASKPKNRDRDLNTEAFF
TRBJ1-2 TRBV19 CASRQGAGYGYTF
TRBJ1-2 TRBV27 CASSFGTSDGYTF
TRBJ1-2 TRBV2 CASIPESTLTF
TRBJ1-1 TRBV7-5 CASTKPRGSAKAFF
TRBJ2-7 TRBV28 CASSFRRGEQYF
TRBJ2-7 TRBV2 CASSAGQGAYEQYF
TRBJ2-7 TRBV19 CASSAGLLAYEQYF
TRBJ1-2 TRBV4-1 CASSQDSVGIGYTF
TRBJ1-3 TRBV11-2 CASSLALGGRSGNTIYF
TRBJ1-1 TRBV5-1 CASRKGEMNTEAFF
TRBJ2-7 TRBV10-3 CAISEEQAPTYEQYF
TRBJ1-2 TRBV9 CASSASGAFGNGYTF
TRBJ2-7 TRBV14 CASSVGTGSYEQYF
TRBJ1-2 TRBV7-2 CASIRGEGRYGYTF
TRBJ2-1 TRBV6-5 CASSYYRVPQDEQFF
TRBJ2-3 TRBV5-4 CASSGATGGTDTQYF
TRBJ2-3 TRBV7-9 CASSPPPGDSTDTQYF
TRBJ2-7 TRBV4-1 CASSPGTVIDEQYF
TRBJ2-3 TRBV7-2 CASRPGANTVRGTQYF
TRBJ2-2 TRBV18 CASSQLAGALRTGELFF
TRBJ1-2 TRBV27 CASSSLGGLVAYPYGYTF
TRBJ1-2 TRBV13 CASRSTGWTYGYTF
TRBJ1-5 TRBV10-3 CAIRGDIDQPQHF
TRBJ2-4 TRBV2 CASAWESGESVKNIQYF
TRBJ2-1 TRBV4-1 CASSQDRGDEQFF
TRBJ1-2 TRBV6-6 CASSSLPPRGYTF
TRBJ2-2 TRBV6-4 CASSYSVSGLMAFGELFF
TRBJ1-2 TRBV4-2 CASSQDQTGAYGYTF
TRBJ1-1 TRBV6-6 CASGGPAPEAFF
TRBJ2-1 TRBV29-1 CSVYGLAGGPGRNEQFF
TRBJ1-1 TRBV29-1 CSVEGAGGTEAFF
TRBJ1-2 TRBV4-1 CASSQGAGDLYGYTF
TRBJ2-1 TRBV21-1 CASSNGRLLLSYNEQFF
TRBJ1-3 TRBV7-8 CASSSKTGWGNTIYF
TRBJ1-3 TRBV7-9 CASSHDPKTGPGNTIYF
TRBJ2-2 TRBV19 CASSLGLAATYTGELFF
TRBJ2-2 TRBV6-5 CASSYQRTGELFF
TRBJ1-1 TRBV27 CASSLSQLNTEAFF
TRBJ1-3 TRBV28 CASSEQGVEYWSGNTIYF
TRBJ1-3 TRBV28 CASTPGWTAVGNTIYF
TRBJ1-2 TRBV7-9 CASSSSYLGANYGYTF
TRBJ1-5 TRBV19 CASSRVGYSNQPQHF
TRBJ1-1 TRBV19 CASSPTGTPEAFF
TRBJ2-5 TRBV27 CASRGRGVQETQYF
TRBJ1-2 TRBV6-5 CASSWGQGYGYTF
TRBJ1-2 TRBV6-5 CASIGGEGYTF
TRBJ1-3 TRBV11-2 CASSPRPRDTIYF
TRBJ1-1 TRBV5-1 CASSRGQGGNTEAFF